Each of the 14 T cell receptor beta chains below was sequenced from the same sample in a study of shared clonotypes between healthy human individuals. Sequencing used immunoSEQ multiplex PCR; TCRdb keeps in-frame clones, though not all of them. The sample contains 600,000 to 750,000 clones, approximately 77% of which appear only once. What was sequenced was memory CD4+ T cells sorted from blood. Subset reported: CD45RA-negative fraction. These receptors all come from a woman in her twenties or thirties in good health.

The chain recombines TRBV30 with TRBJ1-5, with 7 nucleotides matching TRBD1. Germline-derived CDR1 and CDR2 are GTSNPN and SVGIG (reference sequence). Trimming took 4 bases from V and 4 from J; bases not matched to a gene: 16. This CDR3 region has 17 residues. The chain's CDR3 is CAWNPQRGPGRNQPQHF. The CDR3 region has the DNA TGTGCCTGGAACCCGCAAAGGGGGCCCGGCCGAAATCAGCCCCAGCATTTT.

CDR3 nucleotide sequence: TGCGCCAGCAGCTTGGGATTCGTCTCTGGAAACACCATATATTTT. Translated: CASSLGFVSGNTIYF. The chain carries TRBV5-1 and TRBJ1-3; D is uncertain. V dropped 0 bases and J dropped 0 bases, with 7 bases sitting between them. The CDR3 sequence is 15 residues long. Per germline, CDR1 SGHRS and CDR2 YFSETQ. The whole variable domain, remainder taken from reference TRBV5-1 and TRBJ1-3, is KAGVTQTPRYLIKTRGQQVTLSCSPISGHRSVSWYQQTPGQGLQFLFEYFSETQRNKGNFPGRFSGRQFSNSRSEMNVSTLELGDSALYLCASSLGFVSGNTIYFGEGSWLTVV.

V usage is TRBV7-8 and J usage is TRBJ1-4, with D tentatively TRBD1 (5 bases). CDR1 and CDR2 from the germline V gene are SGHVS and FQNEAQ. The CDR3 is 16 amino acids. Trimming stripped 2 bases from V and 7 bases from J, with 17 bases between. The CDR3 region has the DNA TGTGCCAGCAGCTTATTGCGTGACAGTAGGGGTGAAAAACTGTTTTTT. Residues: CASSLLRDSRGEKLFF.

As DNA, the CDR3 is TGTGCCAGCAGCCCCCAGGCAGTCAATACCTACGAGCAGTACTTC. Residues: CASSPQAVNTYEQYF. The chain employs TRBV7-6 and TRBJ2-7; D not resolved. The CDR3 sequence is 15 residues long. The germline V and J ends were trimmed by 5 bases and 2 bases, with 16 bases remaining between them. In germline, CDR1 is SGHVS, CDR2 FNYEAQ.

The chain is built from TRBV7-2 and TRBJ2-5, with 7 positions matching TRBD2. Gene TRBJ2-7 matches the end of the DNA better, so the J call may be wrong. The germline CDR1 and CDR2 sequences are SGHTA and FQGNSA. This CDR3 is 14 amino acids long. CDR3 sequence: CASSIQRDSHEQYF. The CDR3 coding sequence is TGTGCCAGCAGCATCCAGCGGGATTCTCACGAGCAGTACTTC.

With regard to this clone: The same CDR3 arises from other DNA sequences in this sample as well. The chain has TRBV18 and TRBJ2-7; 8 nucleotides match TRBD1. The length of the CDR3 is 14 residues. Germline CDR1 is KGHSH and CDR2 is LQKENI. J was trimmed by 3 bases and V by 3 bases; bases with no gene match: 4. As DNA, the CDR3 is TGTGCCAGCTCACCCGGGACAGGTCTCTACGAGCAGTACTTC. It translates to CASSPGTGLYEQYF.

The chain combines TRBV18 with TRBJ1-1; 7 bases are shared with TRBD1. CDR3 length: 14 amino acids. Unmatched junction bases numbered 10, after V lost 2 bases and J lost 10 bases. Germline CDR1 reads KGHSH; CDR2 reads LQKENI. The CDR3, as DNA: TGTGCCAGCTCACCAATCCCGAGGGACAGTGGAGCTTTCTTT. Translating it yields CASSPIPRDSGAFF.

V gene TRBV6-5 combines with J gene TRBJ2-3, with TRBD2 identical over 11 bases. V trimming: 5 bases; J trimming: 6 bases; junction bases outside the gene matches: 7. Germline V gene data show CDR1 as MNHEY and CDR2 as SVGAGI. CDR3 length: 15 amino acids. The CDR3 is CASSHGTSGKDTQYF. For the CDR3, the DNA is TGTGCCAGCAGTCATGGGACTAGCGGAAAGGATACGCAGTATTTT.

Here the CDR3 reads CASSLSSRTNEQFF. The CDR3 DNA reads as TGTGCCAGCTCACTATCCTCCAGGACCAATGAGCAGTTCTTC. The chain carries TRBV18 and TRBJ2-1, with D uncertain. With 4 bases removed from V and 6 bases from J, the gap between germline ends came to 13 bases. The germline CDR1 and CDR2 sequences are KGHSH and LQKENI. This CDR3 region has 14 residues.

V is TRBV7-2 and J is TRBJ1-3, with no clear D. CDR1 SGHTA and CDR2 FQGNSA come from the germline V gene. Trimming stripped 5 bases from V and 0 bases from J, with 8 bases between. There are 14 residues in the CDR3. The CDR3 is CASSRPGSGNTIYF. CDR3 in DNA: TGTGCCAGCAGCAGGCCGGGCTCTGGAAACACCATATATTTT.

The chain employs TRBV5-4 and TRBJ1-1, with D perhaps TRBD1 (6 bases). The CDR3 is 18 residues long. Trimming cost V 3 bases and J 0 bases, with 21 bases left between them. The germline V gene has CDR1 SGHNT and CDR2 YYREEE (reference sequence). The CDR3: CASSSTLGATNMNTEAFF. The CDR3 DNA sequence: TGTGCCAGCAGCTCGACATTGGGGGCGACAAACATGAACACTGAAGCTTTCTTT. The full variable domain, its missing parts supplied by reference TRBV5-4 and TRBJ1-1, is ETGVTQSPTHLIKTRGQQVTLRCSSQSGHNTVSWYQQALGQGPQFIFQYYREEENGRGNFPPRFSGLQFPNYSSELNVNALELDDSALYLCASSSTLGATNMNTEAFFGQGTRLTVV.

This clone was observed many times. The chain uses TRBV5-1 and TRBJ2-7; 12 nucleotides agree with TRBD2. Unmatched junction bases numbered 8, after V lost 7 bases and J lost 6 bases. This CDR3 region has 14 residues. From germline, CDR1 is SGHRS and CDR2 YFSETQ. CDR3 DNA sequence: TGCGCCAGCGCATCCGGGACTAGCGGGCTCGAGCAGTACTTC. Protein: CASASGTSGLEQYF.

Notes on this clone: Distinct nucleotide sequences in the sample also encode this CDR3. The rearrangement links TRBV10-3 to TRBJ2-7; D not certain. Germline CDR1 reads ENHRY; CDR2 reads SYGVKD. The CDR3 covers 13 residues. Trimming took off 6 bases at V and 0 bases at J, with 9 bases between the two ends. The DNA for the CDR3 is TGTGCCATCAGCGGGTCACCCTCCTACGAGCAGTACTTC. Encoded protein: CAISGSPSYEQYF.

The V gene is TRBV2, the J gene TRBJ2-3; TRBD2 matches at 10 bases. With 6 bases clipped from V and 6 bases from J, the junction kept 15 bases outside the gene matches. Germline V gene data show CDR1 as SNHLY and CDR2 as FYNNEI. This CDR3 region has 17 residues. The CDR3 protein is CASSGRLAGIMIDTQYF. DNA for the CDR3: TGTGCCAGCAGCGGGAGACTAGCGGGTATAATGATCGATACGCAGTATTTT.